The T cell receptor (beta chain) under discussion was sequenced for a study of T cell responses to AZD1222 COVID-19 vaccine. Study-wide context: Pooling was applied to second doses at about 4 or about 12 weeks.

This CDR3 has 14 amino acids. Germline V lookup: CDR1 LNHDA, CDR2 SQIVND (reference sequence). The V end was cut by 1 base, the J end by 8 bases, with 11 bases between. Data came from immunoSEQ multiplex PCR; TCRdb stores just in-frame clones and leaves some out. The data contain over 85,000 clones, roughly 87% of them singletons. A note on this clone: What it recognizes is unknown.

Study-wide results and caveats: Among spike-specific TCRs, nearly half reportedly target unmutated variant regions. Following two doses of AZD1222, Spike-specific TCR breadth and depth rose. Among the donors, most were white British and more were female, and clonal diversity was possibly underestimated.

This sample comprised peripheral blood, obtained on day 0 of AZD1222 vaccination. This chain connects TRBV19 to TRBJ2-2, with D tentatively TRBD2 (5 bases). This sequence originates from an adult in good health. The CDR3 region has the DNA TGTGCCAGTAGTATAGTGGGAGCTCCGGGGGAGCTGTTTTTT. This sequence encodes CASSIVGAPGELFF.